What follows are 18 T cell receptor beta chains derived from one specimen sequenced in a study of blood T cell repertoires in COVID-19. The protocol was immunoSEQ multiplex PCR, while the TCRdb copy is restricted to in-frame clones and leaves out a portion. The data show tens of thousands of clones, 80% to 90% seen once. Sequenced input: peripheral blood. These receptors were collected from a human donor in a cohort sampled during active COVID-19. The donor label of this sample is uncertain.

In this sample, this clone turned up once. The rearrangement links TRBV4-1 to TRBJ2-7, with D tentatively TRBD2 (7 bases). V gave up 3 bases and J gave up 2 bases, with 11 bases separating them. Germline CDR1 is MGHRA and CDR2 is YSYEKL. The CDR3 is 14 amino acids. In DNA, the CDR3 is TGCGCCAGCAGCCAGGGAGGGGGACCCTACGAGCAGTACTTC. This translates into CASSQGGGPYEQYF.

This clone has just a few counts. The chain links TRBV6-2 or TRBV6-3 to TRBJ1-2, with TRBD1 as a possible D gene (5 bases). CDR3 length: 14 residues. CDR1 is MNHEY, CDR2 SVGEGT, per germline. The V end was cut by 4 bases, the J end by 4 bases, with 13 bases between. CDR3 protein: CASSLSQVRYGYTF. The CDR3 DNA reads as TGTGCCAGCAGTTTATCACAGGTCCGCTATGGCTACACCTTC.

The chain recombines TRBV5-1 with TRBJ1-2, with TRBD1 matching over 11 bases. Trimming cost V 4 bases and J 6 bases; bases outside gene matches: 8. There are 15 residues in the CDR3. Germline-derived CDR1 and CDR2 are SGHRS and YFSETQ. CDR3 in amino acids: CASSPTMDRGHGYTF. The CDR3 DNA reads TGCGCCAGCAGCCCAACTATGGACAGGGGGCATGGCTACACCTTC. Together with reference TRBV5-1 and TRBJ1-2, the CDR3 gives the full variable domain: KAGVTQTPRYLIKTRGQQVTLSCSPISGHRSVSWYQQTPGQGLQFLFEYFSETQRNKGNFPGRFSGRQFSNSRSEMNVSTLELGDSALYLCASSPTMDRGHGYTFGSGTRLTVV.

V is TRBV3-1 (or the pseudogene TRBV3-2) and J is TRBJ1-2; the D gene is possibly TRBD1 (5 bases). Germline assignment: CDR1 LGHDT and CDR2 YNNKEL (reference sequence). Deletions cut 0 bases from V and 7 bases from J, with 12 bases between. This CDR3 is 14 amino acids long. The CDR3 DNA is TGTGCCAGCAGCCAAGAGCAGGGAATGAGTGGCTACACCTTC. Translating it yields CASSQEQGMSGYTF.

V and J are TRBV3-1 (or the pseudogene TRBV3-2) and TRBJ1-5; TRBD1 might be the D (5 bases). This CDR3 has 15 amino acids. Germline assignment: CDR1 LGHDT and CDR2 YNNKEL (reference sequence). The V and J ends lost 0 bases and 7 bases respectively, with 13 bases between them. CDR3 amino acids: CASSQEGGGDQPQHF. CDR3 DNA sequence: TGTGCCAGCAGCCAAGAGGGGGGGGGTGACCAGCCCCAGCATTTT.

V is TRBV6-2 or TRBV6-3 and J is TRBJ2-7; 7 bases are a match to TRBD2. Germline V gives CDR1 MNHEY, CDR2 SVGEGT. V was clipped by 5 bases and J by 2 bases; unmatched bases: 15. This CDR3 has 17 amino acids. The CDR3 loop is CASSPATTAGPTYEQYF. The DNA of the CDR3 is TGTGCCAGCAGTCCCGCCACTACAGCGGGGCCGACCTACGAGCAGTACTTC.

CDR3 sequence reads: CASSQTGGGLDEQFF. The CDR3 DNA is TGCGCCAGCAGCCAAACGGGGGGGGGCCTGGATGAGCAGTTCTTC. The J gene is TRBJ2-1, the V gene TRBV4-1; 8 bases fit TRBD2. CDR3 length: 15 amino acids. CDR1 is MGHRA and CDR2 is YSYEKL in the germline V gene. The V gene end was trimmed by 2 bases and the J gene end by 8 bases; junction bases not matched to a gene: 8.

J is TRBJ1-5 and V is TRBV4-1; weak D call: TRBD1 (6 bases). Per the germline V gene, CDR1 is MGHRA and CDR2 is YSYEKL. The CDR3 spans 15 residues. Between the trimmed V and J ends, which lost 4 bases and 7 bases, there was a span of 17 bases. The CDR3 region has the DNA TGCGCCAGCAGCCCGAGGTGGCAGGGGAACCAGCCCCAGCATTTT. Protein sequence: CASSPRWQGNQPQHF.

This clone came up once. The V call is TRBV2, the J call TRBJ1-1; possibly TRBD1 for D (6 bases). Germline V gene sequence: CDR1 SNHLY, CDR2 FYNNEI. V was pared by 2 bases and J by 4 bases, with 14 bases between. This CDR3 comprises 15 residues. The CDR3 bases are TGTGCCAGCAGTGAAATATCCACAGGGTTCACTGAAGCTTTCTTT. Its translation: CASSEISTGFTEAFF.

This clone was seen a handful of times. The chain uses TRBV27 and TRBJ2-1; perhaps TRBD2 as D (6 bases). The ends were cut back, 2 bases at V and 8 bases at J, with 10 bases in the middle. CDR3 size: 13 residues. The V gene's germline CDR1 is MNHEY and CDR2 SMNVEV (reference sequence). CDR3 amino acids: CASSLRGLDEQFF. In DNA form, the CDR3 reads TGTGCCAGCAGTTTACGGGGGTTGGATGAGCAGTTCTTC.

This chain uses TRBV30 with TRBJ2-1; TRBD2 aligns across 11 bases. V lost 7 bases to trimming and J lost 3 bases; unmatched junction nucleotides: 8. CDR1 is GTSNPN and CDR2 is SVGIG in the germline V gene (reference sequence). The CDR3 sequence is 15 residues long. Here the CDR3 DNA reads TGTGCCTACACCGGACTAGCGGGCAGCTACAATGAGCAGTTCTTC. Translation gives CAYTGLAGSYNEQFF.

The chain uses TRBV7-2 and TRBJ2-1, with D possibly TRBD1 on 5 matching bases. Trimming removed 0 bases at V and 0 bases at J, with 12 bases between. Per germline, CDR1 SGHTA and CDR2 FQGNSA. CDR3 size: 17 residues. The DNA for the CDR3 is TGTGCCAGCAGCTTAGCGGGGCAGCTGTACTCCTACAATGAGCAGTTCTTC. Protein sequence: CASSLAGQLYSYNEQFF.

The chain has TRBV19 and TRBJ1-4; D possibly corresponds to TRBD1 (5 bases). V was trimmed by 3 bases and J by 7 bases, leaving 9 bases between them. This CDR3 spans 13 amino acids. Germline CDR1 LNHDA, CDR2 SQIVND (reference sequence). CDR3 in DNA: TGTGCCAGTAGTATCCCCAGGGTTGAAAAACTGTTTTTT. It encodes CASSIPRVEKLFF.

This chain joins TRBV5-4 and TRBJ1-2; D uncertain. The CDR3 is 14 amino acids. Looked up from germline, CDR1 is SGHNT and CDR2 is YYREEE (reference sequence). V gave up 1 base and J gave up 3 bases, with 10 bases separating them. CDR3 residues: CASSLFPNYYGYTF. The CDR3 DNA is TGTGCCAGCAGCTTGTTCCCTAACTACTATGGCTACACCTTC.

The chain links TRBV19 to TRBJ1-2; 8 bases line up with TRBD1. Germline CDR1 and CDR2: LNHDA and SQIVND (reference sequence). V shed 0 bases and J 0 bases; nucleotides not matched to a gene: 15. The CDR3 runs 20 residues. The DNA for the CDR3 is TGTGCCAGTAGTATAGACAGACGACAGGGGCTAGAGCATTCTAACTATGGCTACACCTTC. Translation: CASSIDRRQGLEHSNYGYTF.

J is TRBJ2-5 and V is TRBV6-5, with D unclear. Germline V gene sequence: CDR1 MNHEY, CDR2 SVGAGI. Trimming removed 0 bases from V and 14 bases from J, with 22 bases in between. This CDR3 spans 15 amino acids. This CDR3 is CASSYSGPAPAGLYF. Here the CDR3 DNA reads TGTGCCAGCAGTTACTCGGGCCCAGCTCCGGCAGGTCTTTACTTC.

The chain is built from TRBV7-9 and TRBJ2-6, with 7 bases matching TRBD1. V lost 5 bases to trimming and J lost 4 bases; unmatched junction nucleotides: 8. The CDR3 runs to 16 residues. CDR1 and CDR2 from the germline V gene are SEHNR and FQNEAQ (reference sequence). The CDR3 DNA reads TGTGCCAGCAGCAGCCAGGGGGTTCCGGGGGCCAACGTCCTGACTTTC. It codes for CASSSQGVPGANVLTF.

The J gene is TRBJ2-1, the V gene TRBV7-8; the D gene is possibly TRBD1 (6 bases). Trimming took off 1 base at V and 4 bases at J, with 11 bases between the two ends. Germline V CDR1 and CDR2: SGHVS, FQNEAQ. CDR3 length: 15 amino acids. The CDR3 DNA reads TGTGCCAGCAGCTTAGTGGGGGCAACTTACAATGAGCAGTTCTTC. Its protein is CASSLVGATYNEQFF.